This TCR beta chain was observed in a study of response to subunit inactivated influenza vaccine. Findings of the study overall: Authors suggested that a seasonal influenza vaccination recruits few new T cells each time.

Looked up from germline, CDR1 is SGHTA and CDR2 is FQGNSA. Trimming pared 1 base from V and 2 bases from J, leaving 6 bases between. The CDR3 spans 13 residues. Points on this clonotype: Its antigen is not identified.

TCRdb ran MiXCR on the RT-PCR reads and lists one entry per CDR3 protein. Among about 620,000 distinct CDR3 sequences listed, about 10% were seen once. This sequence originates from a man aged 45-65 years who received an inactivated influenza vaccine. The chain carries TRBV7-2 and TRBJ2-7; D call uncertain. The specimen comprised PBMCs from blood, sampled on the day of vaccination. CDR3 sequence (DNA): TGTGCCAGCAGCTTAGACTTTACCTACGAGCAGTACTTC. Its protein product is CASSLDFTYEQYF. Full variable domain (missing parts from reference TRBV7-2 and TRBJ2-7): GAGVSQSPSNKVTEKGKDVELRCDPISGHTALYWYRQSLGQGLEFLIYFQGNSAPDKSGLPSDRFSAERTGGSVSTLTIQRTQQEDSAVYLCASSLDFTYEQYFGPGTRLTVT.